The 29 T cell receptor beta chains below all came from one sample that was sequenced in a study of CD8+CD57+ T cells in acquired aplastic anemia. Investigators profiled TCR beta VDJ and CDR3 from genomic DNA template. TCRdb itself ran the reads through MiXCR, one entry per CDR3 protein. This sample has under 200,000 distinct CDR3 sequences, with approximately 48% found just once. Patients who underwent sequencing had shown CD8+CD57+ cell expansion by flow cytometry. Sequencing input: sorted CD4+, CD8+, or CD8+CD57+ T cells (not recorded which) from PBMCs. The origin of the receptors is a human donor with aplastic anemia.

In its sample, this clonotype was seen many times. The rearrangement uses TRBV29-1 and TRBJ1-1; TRBD1 aligns across 7 bases. CDR3 size: 13 residues. Germline CDR1 is SQVTM and CDR2 is ANQGSEA. The trim removed 6 bases at V and 1 base at J, leaving 5 bases unmatched. CDR3 loop: CSVEDRTNTEAFF. DNA of the CDR3: TGCAGCGTCGAGGACAGGACGAACACTGAAGCTTTCTTT.

This sequence joins TRBV25-1 and TRBJ2-1, with D hard to call. CDR3 length: 15 residues. Looked up from germline, CDR1 is MGHDK and CDR2 is SYGVNS. V lost 2 bases to trimming and J lost 14 bases, with 22 bases between them. This CDR3 is CASSEALPSTSIEFF. The DNA for the CDR3 is TGTGCCAGCAGTGAAGCGCTTCCCTCCACCTCGATCGAGTTCTTC.

The V and J genes are TRBV20-1 and TRBJ2-2; 8 bases align to TRBD2. V shed 2 bases and J 0 bases; nucleotides not matched to a gene: 2. Germline CDR1 is DFQATT and CDR2 is SNEGSKA (reference sequence). CDR3 size: 15 residues. The CDR3 spells CSARSGGANTGELFF. Written as DNA, the CDR3 is TGCAGTGCTAGAAGCGGGGGTGCGAACACCGGGGAGCTGTTTTTT.

The chain couples TRBV10-3 to TRBJ1-2; D is unresolved. V shed 3 bases and J shed 2 bases, with 7 bases lying between them. This CDR3 comprises 13 residues. Germline CDR1 and CDR2: ENHRY and SYGVKD. The CDR3 DNA is TGTGCCATCAGTGAAGGTACAAACTATGGCTACACCTTC. Protein: CAISEGTNYGYTF.

The table lists this clonotype with a few counts. Being one base from a much bigger clone, this may be a read error. CDR3: CASSLTANTDAFF. CDR3 coding DNA: TGTGCCAGCAGTTTGACAGCGAACACTGACGCTTTCTTT. This chain joins TRBV7-9 and TRBJ1-1; D may be TRBD1 (5 bases). CDR1 is SEHNR and CDR2 is FQNEAQ in the germline V gene (reference sequence). This CDR3 comprises 13 residues.

V is TRBV24-1 and J is TRBJ2-5; TRBD2 matches at 7 bases. The CDR3 is made up of 15 amino acids. J gave up 4 bases and V 3 bases, and 7 bases lay outside the gene matches. Germline CDR1 reads KGHDR; CDR2 reads SFDVKD. DNA for the CDR3: TGTGCCACCAGTGATAAGCGGGGCCCTGGAGAGACCCAGTACTTC. Its protein is CATSDKRGPGETQYF.

This clonotype showed up many times. One junction end does not reproduce the germline sequence, and a read error may be involved. The chain links TRBV2 to TRBJ1-2, with D perhaps TRBD1 (5 bases). There are 12 residues in the CDR3. CDR1 and CDR2 from the germline V gene are SNHLY and FYNNEI. The CDR3 DNA reads TGTGCCAGCAGTGAAGCGCGGTACAGAGGGGCCTTC. Translated, it gives CASSEARYRGAF.

This clonotype showed up many times. The V call is TRBV20-1, the J call TRBJ1-3; D remains ambiguous. The CDR3 spans 16 residues. Germline CDR1 is DFQATT and CDR2 is SNEGSKA (reference sequence). V lost 0 bases and J 0 bases, leaving 12 bases between the germline ends. CDR3 bases: TGCAGTGCTAGAGATCCGACGAGGCTCTCTGGAAACACCATATATTTT. Protein sequence: CSARDPTRLSGNTIYF.

The chain carries TRBV5-1 and TRBJ1-1; TRBD1 agrees at 7 bases. The V gene's germline CDR1 is SGHRS and CDR2 YFSETQ. This CDR3 has 16 residues. The V and J ends lost 4 bases and 2 bases, in that order; junction bases with no gene match: 11. The CDR3 bases are TGCGCCAGCAGCCTTGACAGGGCGTTGATTAACACTGAAGCTTTCTTT. Amino acids: CASSLDRALINTEAFF.

As regards this clonotype: Because the CDR3's place on the DNA is in doubt, the DNA is left out and the CDR3 is given as listed by TCRdb. This chain joins TRBV9 and TRBJ2-7; whether TRBD1, the table's D call, matches the DNA was not checked. Germline V lookup: CDR1 SGDLS, CDR2 YYNGEE. The CDR3 sequence runs 15 residues, both termini included. CDR3 amino acids: CASSVDWGRGIERYF.

This clonotype has only a few counts. The chain links TRBV15 to TRBJ2-6; D may be TRBD1 (5 bases). The length of the CDR3 is 14 residues. V was trimmed by 6 bases and J by 4 bases, leaving 10 bases between them. Germline lookup yields CDR1 LNHNV and CDR2 YYDKDF (reference sequence). CDR3 in amino acids: CATRAGSGANVLTF. In DNA form, the CDR3 reads TGTGCCACCAGGGCAGGGTCCGGGGCCAACGTCCTGACTTTC. Full variable domain (missing parts from reference TRBV15 and TRBJ2-6): DAMVIQNPRYQVTQFGKPVTLSCSQTLNHNVMYWYQQKSSQAPKLLFHYYDKDFNNEADTPDNFQSRRPNTSFCFLDIRSPGLGDTAMYLCATRAGSGANVLTFGAGSRLTVL.

The chain joins TRBV2 to TRBJ2-7, with TRBD2 as a possible D gene (5 bases). CDR3 length equals 12 residues. Germline lookup yields CDR1 SNHLY and CDR2 FYNNEI. V lost 8 bases, J lost 1 base, and 9 bases lay in between. The CDR3: CASEGESYEQYF. For the CDR3, the DNA is TGTGCCAGCGAGGGAGAGTCCTACGAGCAGTACTTC.

This clonotype was found many times. This chain joins TRBV6-4 and TRBJ2-2; a weak D match, TRBD1 (6 bases). Between the trimmed V and J ends, which lost 8 bases and 5 bases, there was a span of 12 bases. Germline-derived CDR1 and CDR2 are MRHNA and SNTAGT. The CDR3 has 13 residues. The CDR3 region has the DNA TGTGCCAGCTCCCAACAGGGAACCGGGGAGCTGTTTTTT. Protein: CASSQQGTGELFF.

J is TRBJ1-1 and V is TRBV6-2 or TRBV6-3; no clear D gene. The germline V gene encodes CDR1 MNHEY and CDR2 SVGEGT. The length of the CDR3 is 13 residues. V lost 5 bases and J lost 4, with 11 bases in between. Here the CDR3 DNA reads TGTGCCAGCAGTGGCGGGGAGGCCACTGAAGCTTTCTTT. Translation: CASSGGEATEAFF.

This clonotype came up many times. The chain links TRBV19 to TRBJ2-2, with 11 bases aligning to TRBD2. The germline V gene has CDR1 LNHDA and CDR2 SQIVND (reference sequence). Losses at the gene ends were 6 bases for V and 6 bases for J; bases not matched to a gene: 3. The length of the CDR3 is 14 residues. The CDR3 DNA is TGTGCCAGTAGGACTAGCGGGGTTGCCGGGGAGCTGTTTTTT. This encodes CASRTSGVAGELFF. Full variable domain (outside the CDR3, taken from reference TRBV19 and TRBJ2-2): DGGITQSPKYLFRKEGQNVTLSCEQNLNHDAMYWYRQDPGQGLRLIYYSQIVNDFQKGDIAEGYSVSREKKESFPLTVTSAQKNPTAFYLCASRTSGVAGELFFGEGSRLTVL.

This clonotype was counted ten times or more. V usage is TRBV14 and J usage is TRBJ2-2; D is undetermined. The CDR3 consists of 17 residues. In germline, CDR1 is SGHDN, CDR2 FVKESK. V lost 0 bases, J lost 3 bases, and 14 bases lay in between. The CDR3 nucleotides read TGTGCCAGCAGCCAAGATAGTACGGCTAGGGACACCGGGGAGCTGTTTTTT. Its translation: CASSQDSTARDTGELFF.

The CDR3 nucleotides read TGTGCCACCAGCGGGCTCGGAGGGACAGATACGCAGTATTTT. This codes for CATSGLGGTDTQYF. The chain is built from TRBV24-1 and TRBJ2-3, with D possibly TRBD2 on 6 matching bases. Between the trimmed V and J ends, which lost 7 bases and 3 bases, there was a span of 13 bases. Germline V gene lookup returns CDR1 KGHDR and CDR2 SFDVKD. The length of the CDR3 is 14 residues.

The chain is built from TRBV10-3 and TRBJ1-4; 10 bases align to TRBD1. Germline loops: CDR1 ENHRY, CDR2 SYGVKD. With 6 bases clipped from V and 3 bases from J, the junction kept 7 bases outside the gene matches. The length of the CDR3 is 16 residues. CDR3 sequence: CAIRPGQGLPNEKLFF. CDR3 in DNA: TGTGCCATCAGACCGGGACAGGGGCTTCCTAATGAAAAACTGTTTTTT.

This chain links TRBV20-1 with TRBJ2-1, with 7 bases fitting TRBD2. V lost 0 bases and J lost 0; bases outside the gene matches: 8. Germline V gene data show CDR1 as DFQATT and CDR2 as SNEGSKA (reference sequence). The CDR3 runs to 17 residues. CDR3 nucleotide sequence: TGCAGTGCTAGAGATCTAGCGGACCTTTACTCCTACAATGAGCAGTTCTTC. Encoded protein: CSARDLADLYSYNEQFF.

The CDR3 DNA sequence: TGTGCCAGCAGTTTAGAACTAGCAAGGGGAGTGGGCCCATCGACCCAGTACTTC. This sequence encodes CASSLELARGVGPSTQYF. The rearrangement links TRBV12-3 or TRBV12-4 to TRBJ2-5; the D gene is possibly TRBD2 (6 bases). Trimming stripped 1 base from V and 7 bases from J, with 25 bases between. The CDR3 totals 18 residues.

This clonotype was observed many times. J is TRBJ1-6 and V is TRBV30, with D uncertain. Germline V gene data show CDR1 as GTSNPN and CDR2 as SVGIG (reference sequence). This CDR3 has 13 amino acids. The ends were cut back, 4 bases at V and 8 bases at J, with 12 bases in the middle. CDR3 amino acids: CAWTHLRYSPLHF. DNA for the CDR3: TGTGCCTGGACCCACCTGAGGTATTCACCCCTCCACTTT.

This clonotype was counted between two and nine times. This sequence joins TRBV6-1 and TRBJ2-7; D may be TRBD2 (6 bases). Germline V gene data show CDR1 as MNHNS and CDR2 as SASEGT. V lost 10 bases, J lost 0 bases, and 13 bases lay in between. The CDR3 length is 13 residues. The CDR3 coding sequence is TGTGCCACCCGAGCGGGTTCCTCCTACGAGCAGTACTTC. Its translation is CATRAGSSYEQYF.

V is TRBV29-1 and J is TRBJ2-1; the D gene could be TRBD1 or TRBD2 (8 bases each). The germline gives CDR1 SQVTM, CDR2 ANQGSEA. This CDR3 has 12 residues. Between the trimmed V and J ends, which lost 6 bases and 12 bases, there was a span of 18 bases. For the CDR3, the DNA is TGCAGCGTCGCGGGGGGACAGGAAGTGCAGTTCTTC. This gives the protein CSVAGGQEVQFF.

This clonotype appeared a single time. V usage is TRBV10-3 and J usage is TRBJ1-1; the match to TRBD1 covers 10 bases. With 4 bases clipped from V and 4 bases from J, the junction kept 6 bases outside the gene matches. Per germline, CDR1 ENHRY and CDR2 SYGVKD. The CDR3 length is 15 residues. CDR3: CAISATGTGVTEAFF. The CDR3 DNA reads as TGTGCCATCAGTGCGACCGGGACAGGGGTCACTGAAGCTTTCTTT.

This chain connects TRBV11-1 to TRBJ2-3; 7 bases agree with TRBD1. This CDR3 comprises 15 residues. Losses at the gene ends were 3 bases for V and 0 bases for J; bases not matched to a gene: 3. Germline lookup yields CDR1 SGHAT and CDR2 FQDESV (reference sequence). CDR3 residues: CASSLTGKSTDTQYF. The CDR3 DNA is TGTGCCAGCAGCTTGACAGGGAAAAGCACAGATACGCAGTATTTT.

This chain uses TRBV5-1 with TRBJ1-2, with TRBD1 as a possible D gene (6 bases). Germline V gene sequence: CDR1 SGHRS, CDR2 YFSETQ. This CDR3 has 14 amino acids. The V end was cut by 6 bases, the J end by 2 bases, with 14 bases between. This CDR3 is CASTPRTANYGYTF. CDR3 in DNA: TGCGCCAGCACCCCGCGGACAGCGAACTATGGCTACACCTTC.

In nucleotides, the CDR3 is TGTGCCAGCAGCTTAGTCGCAACCGGGGAGCTGTTTTTT. Its protein is CASSLVATGELFF. J is TRBJ2-2 and V is TRBV7-3, with unresolved D. The germline V gene has CDR1 SGHTA and CDR2 FQGTGA. V was clipped by 2 bases and J by 5 bases, with 6 bases between them. This CDR3 has 13 amino acids.

This clonotype has at least ten counts. The rearrangement links TRBV2 to TRBJ1-3; no clear D. V lost 7 bases to trimming and J lost 8 bases, with 6 bases between them. The CDR3 runs 10 residues. Looked up from germline, CDR1 is SNHLY and CDR2 is FYNNEI. DNA of the CDR3: TGTGCCAGCAAGGTCGACACCATATATTTT. Translating it yields CASKVDTIYF.

This clonotype came up many times. This sequence joins TRBV6-5 and TRBJ1-5; 7 positions agree with TRBD1. V dropped 3 bases and J dropped 0; count of bases not matched to a gene: 5. The CDR3 is 16 amino acids. The germline V gene has CDR1 MNHEY and CDR2 SVGAGI. CDR3 loop: CASSYGQAISNQPQHF. For the CDR3, the DNA is TGTGCCAGCAGTTATGGACAGGCGATTAGCAATCAGCCCCAGCATTTT.